A selection of T cell receptor beta chains follows, all from one sample in a study of CD4 T cells in relation to SARS-CoV-2 and coronaviruses. No antigen has been assigned to these receptors. Profiling relied on immunoSEQ multiplex PCR, and the TCRdb table lists in-frame clones only, not all of them. The table shows about 34,000 clones, with over 60% occurring only once. Material: memory CD4+ T cells from PBMCs, cultured in vitro. These receptors came from an adult with COVID-19. Both conserved end residues are part of each CDR3. D genes are given only for firm matches. A clone size is listed for some rows: how often the clone was seen (once, few, many), or a class if it is expanded.

v_call: TRBV5-1; j_call: TRBJ2-7; clone_size: few; d_call: TRBD1; cdr3_aa: CASSLGPGQGSYEQYF; cdr3_nt: TGCGCCAGCAGCTTGGGGCCGGGACAGGGATCGTACGAGCAGTACTTC
v_call: TRBV19; j_call: TRBJ2-1; clone_size: .; d_call: TRBD1; cdr3_aa: CASSKRDGTVYNEQFF; cdr3_nt: TGTGCCAGTAGTAAAAGAGACGGGACAGTCTACAATGAGCAGTTCTTC
v_call: TRBV7-2; j_call: TRBJ2-3; clone_size: .; d_call: .; cdr3_aa: CASSPRILTDTQYF; cdr3_nt: TGTGCCAGCAGCCCGAGGATCCTCACAGATACGCAGTATTTT
v_call: TRBV6-6; j_call: TRBJ2-1; clone_size: .; d_call: TRBD2; cdr3_aa: CASRLADRNEQFF; cdr3_nt: TGTGCCAGCAGACTAGCGGACCGCAATGAGCAGTTCTTC
v_call: TRBV6-5; j_call: TRBJ2-5; clone_size: once; d_call: .; cdr3_aa: CASSPLSQETQYF; cdr3_nt: TGTGCCAGCAGCCCCCTATCACAAGAGACCCAGTACTTC
v_call: TRBV10-2; j_call: TRBJ2-7; clone_size: .; d_call: TRBD2; cdr3_aa: CASRWGLAGDEQYF; cdr3_nt: TGCGCCAGCAGATGGGGACTAGCGGGCGACGAGCAGTACTTC
v_call: TRBV20-1; j_call: TRBJ2-1; clone_size: .; d_call: .; cdr3_aa: CSASVVRRGWEQFF; cdr3_nt: TGCAGTGCTAGTGTAGTACGCCGGGGGTGGGAGCAGTTCTTC
v_call: TRBV6-2/TRBV6-3; j_call: TRBJ1-5; clone_size: .; d_call: .; cdr3_aa: CASSSTRVLDQPQHF; cdr3_nt: TGTGCCAGCAGTTCTACGAGGGTGCTGGATCAGCCCCAGCATTTT
v_call: TRBV19; j_call: TRBJ1-2; clone_size: .; d_call: .; cdr3_aa: CASSIVGQRYTF; cdr3_nt: TGTGCCAGTAGTATAGTCGGACAGCGCTACACCTTC
v_call: TRBV9; j_call: TRBJ1-5; clone_size: .; d_call: .; cdr3_aa: CASSNVNTDQPQHF; cdr3_nt: TGTGCCAGCAGCAACGTCAACACCGATCAGCCCCAGCATTTT
v_call: TRBV5-1; j_call: TRBJ2-3; clone_size: .; d_call: .; cdr3_aa: CASSLRDTQYF; cdr3_nt: TGCGCCAGCAGCTTGAGAGATACGCAGTATTTT
v_call: TRBV19; j_call: TRBJ2-6; clone_size: .; d_call: .; cdr3_aa: CAGGDSGANVLTF; cdr3_nt: TGTGCCGGAGGGGACTCTGGGGCCAACGTCCTGACTTTC
v_call: TRBV12-5; j_call: TRBJ1-1; clone_size: .; d_call: .; cdr3_aa: CASGLGTATEAFF; cdr3_nt: TGTGCTAGTGGTTTGGGGACCGCCACTGAAGCTTTCTTT
v_call: TRBV7-9; j_call: TRBJ2-5; clone_size: .; d_call: .; cdr3_aa: CASSVGSDEAQETQYF; cdr3_nt: TGTGCCAGCAGCGTCGGGTCCGATGAAGCCCAAGAGACCCAGTACTTC
v_call: TRBV20-1; j_call: TRBJ2-1; clone_size: few; d_call: .; cdr3_aa: CSAPYNEQFF; cdr3_nt: TGCAGTGCCCCCTACAATGAGCAGTTCTTC
v_call: TRBV2; j_call: TRBJ2-7; clone_size: once; d_call: TRBD2; cdr3_aa: CASSGRALAGVSYEQYF; cdr3_nt: TGTGCCAGCAGTGGACGCGCGCTAGCGGGAGTTTCCTACGAGCAGTACTTC
v_call: TRBV2; j_call: TRBJ1-6; clone_size: .; d_call: .; cdr3_aa: CASSTPRGVNSPLHF; cdr3_nt: TGTGCCAGCAGTACGCCGCGGGGGGTTAATTCACCCCTCCACTTT
v_call: TRBV30; j_call: TRBJ1-6; clone_size: .; d_call: .; cdr3_aa: CAWSVLALRALHF; cdr3_nt: TGTGCCTGGAGTGTATTAGCACTCCGGGCCCTCCACTTT
v_call: TRBV5-5; j_call: TRBJ1-4; clone_size: .; d_call: .; cdr3_aa: CASSLWEAREKLFF; cdr3_nt: TGTGCCAGCAGCTTGTGGGAGGCAAGGGAAAAACTGTTTTTT
v_call: TRBV5-1; j_call: TRBJ2-1; clone_size: .; d_call: .; cdr3_aa: CASSVYNEQFF; cdr3_nt: TGCGCCAGCAGCGTCTACAATGAGCAGTTCTTC
v_call: TRBV4-3; j_call: TRBJ1-1; clone_size: .; d_call: .; cdr3_aa: CASSQFDRQATEAFF; cdr3_nt: TGCGCCAGCAGCCAATTCGACAGACAAGCTACTGAAGCTTTCTTT
v_call: TRBV5-1; j_call: TRBJ2-3; clone_size: .; d_call: .; cdr3_aa: CASSLAGGIEGDTQYF; cdr3_nt: TGCGCCAGCAGCTTGGCCGGCGGAATTGAGGGAGATACGCAGTATTTT
v_call: TRBV24-1; j_call: TRBJ2-3; clone_size: .; d_call: .; cdr3_aa: CATSTQSTDTQYF; cdr3_nt: TGTGCCACCAGCACCCAGAGCACAGATACGCAGTATTTT
v_call: TRBV7-2; j_call: TRBJ2-5; clone_size: .; d_call: TRBD2; cdr3_aa: CASSSTSGIKTQYF; cdr3_nt: TGTGCCAGCAGCTCGACTAGCGGGATCAAGACCCAGTACTTC
v_call: TRBV19; j_call: TRBJ1-4; clone_size: few; d_call: .; cdr3_aa: CASSPGRNLEKLFF; cdr3_nt: TGTGCCAGTAGCCCCGGGAGGAATCTGGAAAAACTGTTTTTT
v_call: TRBV9; j_call: TRBJ2-2; clone_size: few; d_call: .; cdr3_aa: CASSDGRRTTGELFF; cdr3_nt: TGTGCCAGCAGTGATGGACGACGGACCACCGGGGAGCTGTTTTTT
v_call: TRBV19; j_call: TRBJ1-2; clone_size: .; d_call: TRBD1; cdr3_aa: CASSSQGSPYGYTF; cdr3_nt: TGTGCCAGTAGCTCACAGGGGTCTCCCTATGGCTACACCTTC
v_call: TRBV3-1/TRBV3-2; j_call: TRBJ2-7; clone_size: .; d_call: TRBD1; cdr3_aa: CASSQGPPGQGYEQYF; cdr3_nt: TGTGCCAGCAGCCAAGGTCCTCCGGGACAGGGCTACGAGCAGTACTTC